A selection of T cell receptor beta chains follows, all from one sample in a study of T cell repertoires in cytomegalovirus infection. From the reads, TCRdb called clonotypes with MiXCR, one entry per CDR3 protein. The sample contains hundreds of thousands of distinct CDR3 sequences, about 9.1% of which appear only once. The sample consisted of PBMCs. These receptors all come from a human donor in good health (CMV status not recorded). Some clones in this sample may be carry-over from other donors' samples. The CDR3 runs from the conserved cysteine through the conserved F or W. The D gene is left open where the match is weak. Size is stated for part of the rows, as once, few or many counts, or as a class when the clone is expanded.

size | J | length | V | D | CDR3 | DNA
few | TRBJ2-3 | 15 | TRBV12-3/TRBV12-4 | NA | CASSREREGSDTQYF | TGTGCCAGCAGTAGAGAGAGGGAAGGGAGTGATACGCAGTATTTT
NA | TRBJ1-2 | 15 | TRBV9 | TRBD1 | CASSSDRGLNYGYTF | TGTGCCAGCAGCTCAGACAGGGGTCTAAACTATGGCTACACCTTC
NA | TRBJ1-5 | 13 | TRBV28 | NA | CASTTTGSQPQHF | TGTGCCAGCACCACTACAGGTTCTCAGCCCCAGCATTTT
NA | TRBJ2-5 | 13 | TRBV20-1 | NA | CSASQGLTETQYF | TGCAGTGCTAGTCAGGGGCTCACAGAGACCCAGTACTTC
many | TRBJ1-5 | 16 | TRBV7-2 | TRBD1 | CASGAHRTGSNQPQHF | TGTGCCAGCGGGGCCCATCGGACAGGAAGCAATCAGCCCCAGCATTTT
many | TRBJ2-4 | 15 | TRBV7-2 | NA | CASSPGRFAKNIQYF | TGTGCCAGCAGTCCCGGTCGCTTTGCCAAAAACATTCAGTACTTC
few | TRBJ1-1 | 21 | TRBV12-5 | NA | CASGLLSRRMTGQPVDTEAFF | TGTGCTAGTGGTTTGCTCTCACGGCGGATGACGGGGCAGCCGGTAGACACTGAAGCTTTCTTT
NA | TRBJ1-6 | 14 | TRBV10-3 | NA | CAISEGGVNSPLHF | TGTGCCATCAGTGAGGGGGGGGTTAATTCACCCCTCCACTTT
many | TRBJ1-5 | 16 | TRBV4-1 | NA | CASSPTASLSNQPQHF | TGCGCCAGCAGCCCGACAGCTTCTCTTAGCAATCAGCCCCAGCATTTT
many | TRBJ2-3 | 14 | TRBV6-2/TRBV6-3 | NA | CASSNRDSTDTQYF | TGTGCCAGCAGTAACCGGGACAGCACAGATACGCAGTATTTT
many | TRBJ2-3 | 15 | TRBV20-1 | NA | CSASDPRVLTDTQYF | TGCAGTGCTAGCGACCCTAGGGTTCTCACAGATACGCAGTATTTT
NA | TRBJ2-3 | 13 | TRBV29-1 | NA | CSVAGSSTDTQYF | TGCAGCGTTGCCGGTTCTAGCACAGATACGCAGTATTTT
many | TRBJ1-3 | 12 | TRBV7-9 | NA | CASSSDRNTIYF | TGTGCCAGCAGCTCGGACAGAAACACCATATATTTT
NA | TRBJ2-7 | 13 | TRBV5-1 | NA | CASSPGPSYEQYF | TGCGCCAGCAGCCCCGGTCCGAGCTACGAGCAGTACTTC
many | TRBJ1-1 | 16 | TRBV6-5 | TRBD1 | CASSSLPTGANTEAFF | TGTGCCAGCAGTTCACTTCCGACAGGGGCGAACACTGAAGCTTTCTTT
many | TRBJ2-4 | 19 | TRBV28 | TRBD2 | CASSLRLAGTSLAKNIQYF | TGTGCCAGCAGTTTAAGACTAGCGGGAACCTCTCTCGCCAAAAACATTCAGTACTTC
many | TRBJ1-3 | 15 | TRBV7-8 | NA | CASSSEGGAGNTIYF | TGTGCCAGCAGTTCAGAGGGGGGGGCTGGAAACACCATATATTTT
NA | TRBJ2-7 | 14 | TRBV20-1 | TRBD2 | CSVKTSWADYEQYF | TGCAGTGTTAAGACTAGCTGGGCTGACTACGAGCAGTACTTC
NA | TRBJ2-6 | 18 | TRBV19 | NA | CASSPEGGGPSGANVLTF | TGTGCCAGTAGTCCAGAGGGAGGAGGGCCATCTGGGGCCAACGTCCTGACTTTC
few | TRBJ2-2 | 15 | TRBV7-9 | NA | CASSWRAGNTGELFF | TGTGCCAGCAGCTGGAGGGCGGGGAACACCGGGGAGCTGTTTTTT
many | TRBJ2-1 | 15 | TRBV28 | NA | CASSLDPRTYNEQFF | TGTGCCAGCAGTTTAGATCCCAGGACCTACAATGAGCAGTTCTTC
many | TRBJ2-7 | 14 | TRBV19 | NA | CASSPRTESYEQYF | TGTGCCAGTAGTCCCAGGACAGAGTCCTACGAGCAGTACTTC
many | TRBJ1-1 | 14 | TRBV20-1 | NA | CSARTQTWGAYAFF | TGCAGTGCTAGAACCCAGACATGGGGGGCGTATGCTTTCTTT
NA | TRBJ1-2 | 13 | TRBV3-1 | NA | CASSALFGYGYTF | TGTGCCAGCAGCGCCCTTTTTGGCTATGGCTACACCTTC
many | TRBJ1-2 | 12 | TRBV12-3/TRBV12-4 | NA | CATTRGGYGYTF | TGTGCCACCACGAGGGGCGGGTATGGCTACACCTTC
many | TRBJ2-5 | 16 | TRBV7-2 | TRBD1 | CASSLVHRGPQETQYF | TGTGCCAGCAGCTTAGTCCACAGGGGGCCCCAAGAGACCCAGTACTTC
few | TRBJ1-2 | 12 | TRBV23-1 | NA | CASIRRNYGYTF | TGCGCCAGCATACGGCGGAACTATGGCTACACCTTC
many | TRBJ2-4 | 18 | TRBV18 | NA | CASSPPDQSGNSKNIQYF | TGTGCCAGCTCACCACCCGACCAGTCCGGGAATTCCAAAAACATTCAGTACTTC
few | TRBJ2-1 | 14 | TRBV29-1 | NA | CSVSRGLGNNEQFF | TGCAGCGTTTCTCGCGGTTTGGGGAACAATGAGCAGTTCTTC
many | TRBJ1-4 | 14 | TRBV7-9 | NA | CASSLIGSNEKLFF | TGTGCCAGCAGCTTAATAGGTTCTAATGAAAAACTGTTTTTT
few | TRBJ1-1 | 13 | TRBV6-5 | NA | CASSYLGNSEAFF | TGTGCCAGCAGTTATTTGGGGAACTCTGAAGCTTTCTTT
NA | TRBJ2-2 | 10 | TRBV20-1 | NA | CSARGTELFF | TGCAGTGCTAGGGGTACGGAGCTGTTTTTT
many | TRBJ2-1 | 15 | TRBV5-1 | TRBD1 | CASSLGQGRYNEQFF | TGTGCCAGCAGCTTGGGACAGGGGAGGTACAATGAGCAGTTCTTC
NA | TRBJ2-2 | 14 | TRBV7-6 | NA | CASSLEVVGGELFF | TGTGCCAGCAGCTTAGAAGTCGTGGGCGGGGAGCTGTTTTTT
many | TRBJ1-5 | 16 | TRBV7-2 | NA | CASSLGGRLSNQPQHF | TGTGCCAGCAGCTTAGGGGGGCGGTTGAGCAATCAGCCCCAGCATTTT
many | TRBJ2-1 | 14 | TRBV25-1 | NA | CASSGAGARNEQFF | TGTGCCAGCAGTGGGGCAGGGGCGCGAAATGAGCAGTTCTTC
many | TRBJ2-1 | 12 | TRBV29-1 | NA | CSSRGPYNEQFF | TGCAGCTCTCGGGGTCCCTACAATGAGCAGTTCTTC
few | TRBJ2-1 | 15 | TRBV20-1 | TRBD1 | CSADQGAGSYNEQFF | TGCAGTGCCGATCAGGGGGCGGGCTCCTACAATGAGCAGTTCTTC
NA | TRBJ2-5 | 17 | TRBV7-3 | NA | CASSLQGPNGGWETQYF | TGTGCCAGCAGCTTACAAGGACCGAATGGGGGATGGGAGACCCAGTACTTC
NA | TRBJ2-2 | 16 | TRBV9 | NA | CASSVDPGIDTGELFF | TGTGCCAGCAGCGTAGATCCAGGGATAGACACCGGGGAGCTGTTTTTT
many | TRBJ2-1 | 16 | TRBV27 | TRBD2 | CASSPSWSGGASGQFF | TGTGCCAGCAGTCCCTCCTGGAGCGGGGGGGCTTCTGGGCAGTTCTTC
many | TRBJ2-4 | 17 | TRBV20-1 | NA | CSASGTATSGAKNIQYF | TGCAGTGCGTCCGGGACCGCAACCTCAGGGGCCAAAAACATTCAGTACTTC
many | TRBJ1-1 | 18 | TRBV28 | NA | CASISIMILGRKNTEAFF | TGTGCCAGCATTTCCATAATGATCCTGGGCAGAAAGAACACTGAAGCTTTCTTT
NA | TRBJ1-1 | 13 | TRBV25-1 | NA | CASSEPGPTEAFF | TGTGCCAGCAGTGAACCAGGTCCCACTGAAGCTTTCTTT
many | TRBJ1-5 | 13 | TRBV2 | TRBD1 | CASGTGGTGPQHF | TGTGCCTCCGGGACAGGGGGGACGGGGCCCCAGCATTTT
NA | TRBJ2-5 | 19 | TRBV14 | NA | CASSRPNEAVRDHQETQYF | TGTGCCAGCAGCCGTCCAAATGAGGCTGTCCGGGACCACCAAGAGACCCAGTACTTC
few | TRBJ2-5 | 13 | TRBV29-1 | NA | CSVELTPTETQYF | TGCAGCGTTGAGCTGACCCCGACGGAGACCCAGTACTTC
many | TRBJ1-6 | 17 | TRBV6-5 | NA | CASSYWGVGLDNSPLHF | TGTGCCAGCAGTTACTGGGGGGTGGGATTGGATAATTCACCCCTCCACTTT
NA | TRBJ2-6 | 17 | TRBV20-1 | NA | CSARREGLSWGANVLTF | TGCAGTGCTAGGAGGGAAGGGCTCTCTTGGGGGGCCAACGTCCTGACTTTC
many | TRBJ1-4 | 15 | TRBV10-3 | NA | CAISGVGAGSEKLFF | TGTGCCATCAGTGGAGTAGGAGCCGGGAGTGAAAAACTGTTTTTT
many | TRBJ1-1 | 10 | TRBV20-1 | NA | CSAADTEAFF | TGCAGTGCTGCTGACACTGAAGCTTTCTTT
many | TRBJ2-3 | 15 | TRBV29-1 | NA | CSVEDPDSFTDTQYF | TGCAGCGTTGAAGATCCGGACAGCTTCACAGATACGCAGTATTTT
NA | TRBJ2-5 | 11 | TRBV5-1 | NA | CASRFGETQYF | TGCGCCAGCAGATTTGGAGAGACCCAGTACTTC
many | TRBJ1-1 | 14 | TRBV7-2 | NA | CASSLVYLNTEAFF | TGTGCCAGCAGCTTAGTCTATTTGAACACTGAAGCTTTCTTT
once | TRBJ1-2 | 12 | TRBV5-1 | NA | CASSPPGVGYTF | TGCGCCAGCAGCCCGCCGGGGGTTGGCTACACCTTC
few | TRBJ1-6 | 14 | TRBV10-3 | TRBD1 | CAISGQGNNSPLHF | TGTGCCATCAGTGGACAGGGAAATAATTCACCCCTCCACTTT
NA | TRBJ1-1 | 13 | TRBV10-3 | NA | CAISESGVRPAFF | TGTGCCATCAGTGAGTCGGGGGTACGGCCGGCTTTCTTT
NA | TRBJ2-3 | 12 | TRBV20-1 | NA | CSSRGSTDTQYF | TGCAGTTCCCGGGGTAGCACAGATACGCAGTATTTT
many | TRBJ1-2 | 18 | TRBV19 | TRBD1 | CASSIGRGGATFRYGYTF | TGTGCCAGTAGTATAGGGAGAGGGGGCGCGACCTTTCGATACGGCTACACCTTC
many | TRBJ2-3 | 15 | TRBV6-4 | NA | CASSTGSSITDTQYF | TGTGCCAGCTCAACTGGCAGTTCAATTACAGATACGCAGTATTTT